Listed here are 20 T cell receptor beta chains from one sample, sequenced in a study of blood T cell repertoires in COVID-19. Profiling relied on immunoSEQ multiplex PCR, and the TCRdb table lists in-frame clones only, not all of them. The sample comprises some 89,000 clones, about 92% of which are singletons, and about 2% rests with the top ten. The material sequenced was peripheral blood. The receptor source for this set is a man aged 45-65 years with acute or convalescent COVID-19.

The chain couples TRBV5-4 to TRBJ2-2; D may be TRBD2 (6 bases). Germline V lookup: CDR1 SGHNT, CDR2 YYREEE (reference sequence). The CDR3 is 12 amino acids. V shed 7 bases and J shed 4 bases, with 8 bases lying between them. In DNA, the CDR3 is TGTGCCAGCCTAGCGCCCACCGGGGAGCTGTTTTTT. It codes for CASLAPTGELFF.

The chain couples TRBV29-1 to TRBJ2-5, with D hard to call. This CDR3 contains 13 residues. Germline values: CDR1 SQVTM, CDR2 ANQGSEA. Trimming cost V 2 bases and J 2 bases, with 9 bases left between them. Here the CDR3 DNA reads TGCAGCGTTGAACCAGATTTACAAGAGACCCAGTACTTC. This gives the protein CSVEPDLQETQYF.

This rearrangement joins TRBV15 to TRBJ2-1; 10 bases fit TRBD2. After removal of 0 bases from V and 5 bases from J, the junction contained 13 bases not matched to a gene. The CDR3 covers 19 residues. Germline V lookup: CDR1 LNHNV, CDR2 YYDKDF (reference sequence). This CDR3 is CATSRDDGVSGRFHNEQFF. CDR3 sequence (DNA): TGTGCCACCAGCAGAGATGACGGGGTTAGCGGGAGGTTCCACAATGAGCAGTTCTTC.

The CDR3 region is CASHRGTSGFSYNEQFF. The CDR3 region has the DNA TGCGCCAGCCACCGAGGGACTAGCGGGTTCTCCTACAATGAGCAGTTCTTC. V and J are TRBV5-1 and TRBJ2-1, with 12 bases lining up with TRBD2. The CDR3 length is 17 residues. V was clipped by 7 bases and J by 0 bases; unmatched bases: 8. From germline, CDR1 is SGHRS and CDR2 YFSETQ.

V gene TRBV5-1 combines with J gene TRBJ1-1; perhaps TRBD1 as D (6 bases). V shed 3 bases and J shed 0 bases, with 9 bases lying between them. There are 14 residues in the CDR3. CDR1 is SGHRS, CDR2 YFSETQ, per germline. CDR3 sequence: CASSSTGMNTEAFF. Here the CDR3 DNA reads TGCGCCAGCAGCTCAACAGGGATGAACACTGAAGCTTTCTTT.

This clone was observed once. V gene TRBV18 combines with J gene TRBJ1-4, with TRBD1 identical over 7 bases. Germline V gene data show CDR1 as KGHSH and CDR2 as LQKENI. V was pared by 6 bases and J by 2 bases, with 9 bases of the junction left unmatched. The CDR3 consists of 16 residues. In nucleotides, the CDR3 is TGTGCCAGCTCGCAAGTACAGGGGAGTACTAATGAAAAACTGTTTTTT. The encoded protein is CASSQVQGSTNEKLFF.

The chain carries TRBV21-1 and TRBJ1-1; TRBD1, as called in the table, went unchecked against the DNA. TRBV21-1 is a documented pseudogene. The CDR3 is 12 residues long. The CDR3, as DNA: TGTGCCAGCAGCGCGCACAGGACTGAAGCTTTCTTT. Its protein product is CASSAHRTEAFF.

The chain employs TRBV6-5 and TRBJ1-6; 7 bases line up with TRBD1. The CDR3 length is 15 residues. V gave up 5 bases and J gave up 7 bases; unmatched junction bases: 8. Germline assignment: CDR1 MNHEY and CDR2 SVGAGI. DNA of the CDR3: TGTGCCAGCAGTAATGAGGGGGCCCGGAATTCACCCCTCCACTTT. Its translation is CASSNEGARNSPLHF.

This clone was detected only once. The CDR3 sequence: CASSIGMRNQPQHF. The CDR3 bases are TGTGCCAGTAGTATCGGCATGAGGAATCAGCCCCAGCATTTT. V is TRBV19 and J is TRBJ1-5; D gene ambiguous. Between the trimmed V and J ends, which lost 3 bases and 4 bases, there was a span of 10 bases. The CDR3 length is 14 residues. Germline CDR1 reads LNHDA; CDR2 reads SQIVND (reference sequence).

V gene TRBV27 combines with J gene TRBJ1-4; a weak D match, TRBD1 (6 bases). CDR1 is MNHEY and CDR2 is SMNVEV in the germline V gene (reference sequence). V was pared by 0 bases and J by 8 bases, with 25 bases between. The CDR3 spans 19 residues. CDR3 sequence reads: CASSLSFTFKGTRDEKLFF. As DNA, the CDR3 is TGTGCCAGCAGTTTATCCTTTACGTTCAAGGGGACACGGGACGAAAAACTGTTTTTT.

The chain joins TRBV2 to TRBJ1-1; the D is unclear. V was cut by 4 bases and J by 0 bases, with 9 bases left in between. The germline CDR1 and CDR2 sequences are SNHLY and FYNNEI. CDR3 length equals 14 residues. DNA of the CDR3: TGTGCCAGCAGTGCTTATTATATGAACACTGAAGCTTTCTTT. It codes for CASSAYYMNTEAFF.

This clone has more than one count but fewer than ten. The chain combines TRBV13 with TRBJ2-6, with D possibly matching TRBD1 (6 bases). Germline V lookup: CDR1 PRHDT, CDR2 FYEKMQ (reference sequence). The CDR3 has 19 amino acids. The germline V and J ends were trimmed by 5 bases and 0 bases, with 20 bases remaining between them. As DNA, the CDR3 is TGTGCCAGCAGCCCTGGGACACCCATCATTAACTCTGGGGCCAACGTCCTGACTTTC. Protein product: CASSPGTPIINSGANVLTF. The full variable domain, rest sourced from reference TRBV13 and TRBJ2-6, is AAGVIQSPRHLIKEKRETATLKCYPIPRHDTVYWYQQGPGQDPQFLISFYEKMQSDKGSIPDRFSAQQFSDYHSELNMSSLELGDSALYFCASSPGTPIINSGANVLTFGAGSRLTVL.

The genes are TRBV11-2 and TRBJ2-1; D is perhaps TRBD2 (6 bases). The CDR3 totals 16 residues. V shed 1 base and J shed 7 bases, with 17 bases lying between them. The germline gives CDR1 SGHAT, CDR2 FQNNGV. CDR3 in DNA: TGTGCCAGCAGCTTAGTAACGGGAGCGGCGTGGAATGAGCAGTTCTTC. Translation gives CASSLVTGAAWNEQFF.

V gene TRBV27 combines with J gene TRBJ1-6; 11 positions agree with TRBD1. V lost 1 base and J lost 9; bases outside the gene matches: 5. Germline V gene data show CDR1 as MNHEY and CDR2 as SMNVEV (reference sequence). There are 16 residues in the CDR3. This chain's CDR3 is CASSLLPGTGGSPLHF. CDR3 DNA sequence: TGTGCCAGCAGTTTATTACCCGGGACAGGGGGTTCACCCCTCCACTTT.

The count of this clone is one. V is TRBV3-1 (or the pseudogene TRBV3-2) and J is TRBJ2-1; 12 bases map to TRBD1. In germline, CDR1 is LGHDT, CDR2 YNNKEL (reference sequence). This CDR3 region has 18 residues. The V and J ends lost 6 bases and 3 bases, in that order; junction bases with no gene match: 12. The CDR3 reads CASSSRRDRGRLYNEQFF. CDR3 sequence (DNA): TGTGCCAGCAGTTCCCGAAGGGACAGGGGGCGGCTCTACAATGAGCAGTTCTTC.

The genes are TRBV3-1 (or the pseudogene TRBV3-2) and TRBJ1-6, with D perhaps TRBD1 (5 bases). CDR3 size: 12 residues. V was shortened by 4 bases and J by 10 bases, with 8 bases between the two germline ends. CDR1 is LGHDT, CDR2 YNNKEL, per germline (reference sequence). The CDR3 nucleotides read TGTGCCAGCAGCCCTACAGGCTCACCCCTCCACTTT. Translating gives CASSPTGSPLHF.

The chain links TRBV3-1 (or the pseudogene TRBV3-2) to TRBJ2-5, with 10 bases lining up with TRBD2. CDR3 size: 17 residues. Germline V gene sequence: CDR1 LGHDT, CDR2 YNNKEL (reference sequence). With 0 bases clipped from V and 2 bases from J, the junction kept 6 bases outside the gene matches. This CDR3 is CASSQELVAGGQETQYF. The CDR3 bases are TGTGCCAGCAGCCAAGAGTTGGTAGCGGGGGGACAAGAGACCCAGTACTTC.

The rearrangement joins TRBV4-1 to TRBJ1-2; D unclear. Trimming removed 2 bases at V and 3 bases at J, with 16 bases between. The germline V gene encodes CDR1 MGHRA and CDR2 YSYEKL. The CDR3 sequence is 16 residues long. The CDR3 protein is CASSQLAAQPYYGYTF. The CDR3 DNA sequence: TGCGCCAGCAGCCAACTGGCGGCACAACCATACTATGGCTACACCTTC.

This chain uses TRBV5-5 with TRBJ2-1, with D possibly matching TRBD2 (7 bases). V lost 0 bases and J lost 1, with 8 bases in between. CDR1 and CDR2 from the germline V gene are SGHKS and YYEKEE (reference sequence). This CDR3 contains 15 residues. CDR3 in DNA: TGTGCCAGCAGCTTGGAGGGGGGGTCCTACAATGAGCAGTTCTTC. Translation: CASSLEGGSYNEQFF.

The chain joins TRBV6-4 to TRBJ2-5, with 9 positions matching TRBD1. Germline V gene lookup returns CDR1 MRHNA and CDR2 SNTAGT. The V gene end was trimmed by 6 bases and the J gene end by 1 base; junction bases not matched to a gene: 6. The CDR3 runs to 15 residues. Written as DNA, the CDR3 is TGTGCCAGCAGGAGGACAGGGGAGGCCCAAGAGACCCAGTACTTC. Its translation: CASRRTGEAQETQYF.